These 2 T cell receptor beta chains came from one sample sequenced in a study of blood T cells in healthy people across ages. The second PCR ran about 6 to 11 cycles with a sample-barcoded 5' primer and J-beta primers. TCRdb re-analysed the 5' RACE reads in MiXCR, keeping a single row per CDR3 protein. Here the sample spans about 1.8 million distinct CDR3 sequences, about 50% being singletons. The sample comprised blood. The source is a woman aged 40 to 50 in good health.

This clonotype was observed a few times. V gene TRBV6-5 combines with J gene TRBJ2-7; D might be TRBD1 or TRBD2, each matching 6 bases. The CDR3 is 12 amino acids. Germline CDR1 MNHEY, CDR2 SVGAGI. Trimming took 8 bases from V and 7 from J, leaving 15 bases between them. Here the CDR3 DNA reads TGTGCCAGCGGCCGGGGGCTAGGGGAGCAGTACTTC. Translation: CASGRGLGEQYF.

The V and J genes are TRBV4-1 and TRBJ2-1, with TRBD2 identical over 7 bases. This CDR3 spans 16 amino acids. V gave up 4 bases and J gave up 7 bases; unmatched junction bases: 13. CDR1 is MGHRA and CDR2 is YSYEKL in the germline V gene. As DNA, the CDR3 is TGCGCCAGCAGCCGCCCGGGGGGTGGTGGTTCGAATGAGCAGTTCTTC. Translated, it gives CASSRPGGGGSNEQFF.